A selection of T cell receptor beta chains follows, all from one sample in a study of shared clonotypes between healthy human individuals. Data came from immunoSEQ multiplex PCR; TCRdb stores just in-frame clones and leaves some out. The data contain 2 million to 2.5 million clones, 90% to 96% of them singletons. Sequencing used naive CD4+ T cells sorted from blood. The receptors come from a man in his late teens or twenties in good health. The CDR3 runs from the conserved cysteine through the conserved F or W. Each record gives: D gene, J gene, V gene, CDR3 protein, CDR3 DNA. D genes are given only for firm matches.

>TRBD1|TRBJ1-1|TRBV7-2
CASRLLATGWRNTEAFF
TGTGCCAGCAGGCTTCTCGCGACAGGGTGGCGGAACACTGAAGCTTTCTTT
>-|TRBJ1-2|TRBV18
CASSHDQYGYTF
TGTGCCAGCTCCCACGACCAGTATGGCTACACCTTC
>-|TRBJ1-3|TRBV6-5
CASSPYTSSGNTIYF
TGTGCCAGCAGCCCCTACACGAGCTCTGGAAACACCATATATTTT
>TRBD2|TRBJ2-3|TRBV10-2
CASSESPSGKITDTQYF
TGCGCCAGCAGTGAGTCTCCTAGCGGCAAAATCACAGATACGCAGTATTTT
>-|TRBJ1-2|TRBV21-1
CASSKGRHILADYGYTF
TGTGCCAGCAGCAAAGGGAGGCACATCCTTGCGGACTATGGCTACACCTTC
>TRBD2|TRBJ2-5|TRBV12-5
CASGPPWASGTETQYF
TGTGCTAGTGGTCCCCCCTGGGCTAGCGGGACGGAGACCCAGTACTTC
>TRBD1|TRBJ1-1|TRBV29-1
CSVVRTGDTEAFF
TGCAGCGTTGTAAGGACAGGGGACACTGAAGCTTTCTTT
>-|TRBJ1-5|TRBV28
CASSLPGNQPQHF
TGTGCCAGCAGTTTACCAGGGAATCAGCCCCAGCATTTT
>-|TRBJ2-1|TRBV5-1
CASSPAEGKTYNEQFF
TGCGCCAGCAGCCCGGCGGAGGGGAAGACTTACAATGAGCAGTTCTTC
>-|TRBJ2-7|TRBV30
CAWSVLPNSYEQYF
TGTGCCTGGAGTGTACTTCCCAACTCCTACGAGCAGTACTTC
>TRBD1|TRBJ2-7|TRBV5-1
CASSLGRMDRSEQYF
TGCGCCAGCAGCTTGGGTCGTATGGACAGGAGCGAGCAGTACTTC
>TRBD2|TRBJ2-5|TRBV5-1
CASSFSGSRWETQYF
TGCGCCAGCAGCTTTAGCGGGAGCCGGTGGGAGACCCAGTACTTC
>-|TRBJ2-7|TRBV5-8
CATPRRGSGPYEQYF
TGTGCCACCCCGAGGAGGGGATCTGGGCCCTACGAGCAGTACTTC
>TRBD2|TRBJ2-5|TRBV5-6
CASSFGLAGGQETQYF
TGTGCCAGCAGTTTTGGACTAGCGGGGGGGCAAGAGACCCAGTACTTC
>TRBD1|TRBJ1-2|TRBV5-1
CASSLGQGGVYGYTF
TGCGCCAGCAGCTTGGGACAGGGAGGTGTCTATGGCTACACCTTC
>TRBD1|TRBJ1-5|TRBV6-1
CASSGQGGTTPQHF
TGTGCCAGCAGTGGACAGGGGGGGACTACGCCCCAGCATTTT
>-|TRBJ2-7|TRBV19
CASSRFSAGGSYEQYF
TGTGCCAGTAGTAGGTTTTCGGCAGGGGGGTCCTACGAGCAGTACTTC
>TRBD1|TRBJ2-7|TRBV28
CASSWTGESYEQYF
TGTGCCAGCAGTTGGACAGGGGAATCCTACGAGCAGTACTTC
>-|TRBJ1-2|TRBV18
CASSPGWADGYTF
TGTGCCAGCTCACCGGGTTGGGCGGATGGCTACACCTTC
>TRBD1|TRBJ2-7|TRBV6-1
CASGRTGGYEQYF
TGTGCCAGCGGTAGGACAGGGGGGTACGAGCAGTACTTC
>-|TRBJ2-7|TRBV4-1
CASSREGFRSSYEQYF
TGCGCCAGCAGCCGTGAAGGCTTCCGGAGCTCCTACGAGCAGTACTTC
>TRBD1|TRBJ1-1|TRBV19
CASSPWGAGGREIWAAEAFF
TGTGCCAGTAGTCCCTGGGGGGCAGGGGGGCGAGAAATTTGGGCGGCTGAAGCTTTCTTT
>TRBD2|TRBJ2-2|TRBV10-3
CALGGGGAGELFF
TGTGCCCTAGGCGGCGGGGGTGCCGGGGAGCTGTTTTTT
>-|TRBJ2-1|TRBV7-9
CASSFLTNAIYNEQFF
TGTGCCAGCAGCTTTCTAACTAACGCTATCTACAATGAGCAGTTCTTC
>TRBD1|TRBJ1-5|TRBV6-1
CASSEVAGGQPQHF
TGTGCCAGCAGTGAAGTGGCAGGGGGGCAGCCCCAGCATTTT
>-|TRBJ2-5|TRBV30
CAWSLGPQETQYF
TGTGCCTGGAGTCTGGGTCCGCAAGAGACCCAGTACTTC
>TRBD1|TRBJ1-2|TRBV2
CASSYRGQSQGYTF
TGTGCCAGCAGTTACAGGGGCCAATCGCAGGGCTACACCTTC